Below, one TCR beta chain is given with its context. The CDR3 is made up of 15 amino acids. Germline CDR1 reads SGHRS; CDR2 reads YFSETQ. V lost 3 bases, J lost 2 bases, and 5 bases stayed unmatched. The data stem from a study of blood T cell repertoires in COVID-19. Sequencing was performed with immunoSEQ multiplex PCR; in TCRdb, only in-frame clones are kept and a portion is missing. This table has about 54,000 clones, over 65% appearing once. The receptor was derived from a human donor in a cohort sampled during active COVID-19. The V call is TRBV5-1, the J call TRBJ2-3; 8 positions match TRBD2. Source material: peripheral blood. The CDR3 reads CASSYSGDNTDTQYF. The CDR3 coding sequence is TGCGCCAGCAGCTATAGCGGGGACAACACAGATACGCAGTATTTT.